This entry features one TCR beta chain sequence. Its matching antigen is unknown. These data belong to a study of OX40 agonist ivuxolimab in advanced cancers. General study points: At 0.1 to 3.0 mg/kg and by week 6, clonal expansion occurred in CD4+ and CD8+ blood T cells. Among the least clonally expanded were partial responders at 0.1-3.0 mg/kg. Certain nonresponders likewise exhibited a low normalized T-cell clonal expansion.

The CDR3 runs to 13 residues. Germline V gives CDR1 SGHNT, CDR2 YYREEE (reference sequence). Trimming removed 1 base from V and 2 bases from J, with 5 bases in between. Profiling relied on immunoSEQ multiplex PCR, and the TCRdb table lists in-frame clones only, not all of them. The table lists approximately 82,000 clones, 88% of them singletons, with about 4% in the top ten. The sample in question was CD4+ or CD8+ T cells sorted from blood, obtained in a trial of the OX40 agonist ivuxolimab. The sequence derives from an adult with an advanced solid tumor such as melanoma, head and neck, liver or kidney cancer. V usage is TRBV5-4 and J usage is TRBJ2-3; no clear D. This CDR3 is CASSLRTTDTQYF. In nucleotides, the CDR3 is TGTGCCAGCAGCTTGCGGACCACAGATACGCAGTATTTT. The complete variable domain, with remaining parts taken from reference TRBV5-4 and TRBJ2-3, reads ETGVTQSPTHLIKTRGQQVTLRCSSQSGHNTVSWYQQALGQGPQFIFQYYREEENGRGNFPPRFSGLQFPNYSSELNVNALELDDSALYLCASSLRTTDTQYFGPGTRLTVL.